This T cell receptor beta chain emerged from a study of T cells in Graves' hyperthyroidism and ophthalmopathy. Findings and caveats of the study: A 13 V-J signature model discriminated ophthalmopathy versus stable hyperthyroidism. Before onset, by a median of approximately 5.9 months, the model predicted ophthalmopathy. Blood shared most expanded thyroid clonotypes above 0.001.

TCR beta CDR3 regions were amplified from RNA transcripts. An initial round of RT-PCR targeting the TCR CDR3 relied on the HTBI primer set. In TCRdb, the multiplex PCR reads were re-called with MiXCR into one record per CDR3 protein. The sample yields fewer than 300,000 distinct CDR3 sequences, around 15% seen once. PBMCs were sourced from over 8.5 ml fresh peripheral blood. At least ten counts were recorded for this clonotype. Its target is not known. This TCR came from a woman between 50 and 59 years old with Graves' hyperthyroidism that later progressed to Graves' ophthalmopathy. The sample consisted of blood.

CDR3: CASSLVGGRGVSHTDTQYF. CDR3 DNA: TGTGCCAGCAGCCTCGTCGGGGGGAGAGGGGTCTCACACACAGATACGCAGTATTTT. V gene TRBV3-1 combines with J gene TRBJ2-3; 7 bases line up with TRBD2. After removal of 4 bases from V and 2 bases from J, the junction contained 18 bases not matched to a gene. The CDR3 has 19 amino acids. Per germline, CDR1 LGHDT and CDR2 YNNKEL (reference sequence).